What follows are 15 T cell receptor beta chains derived from one specimen sequenced in a study of T-cell memory formation after mild COVID-19. MiXCR, applied by TCRdb to the 5' RACE reads, yields one record per CDR3 protein. The profile shows tens of thousands of distinct CDR3 sequences, about 16% of them singletons. The sequenced material came from PBMCs or a T cell subset sorted from them (not recorded which). The receptors were gathered from a man aged 18-30 years who had mild COVID-19 (a few samples of this study predate the infection). Cell type and time point are not known.

This clonotype has a handful of counts. V and J are TRBV20-1 and TRBJ1-5; D gene ambiguous. Germline CDR1 DFQATT, CDR2 SNEGSKA (reference sequence). The CDR3 has 14 amino acids. The V and J ends lost 5 bases and 3 bases respectively, with 14 bases between them. As DNA, the CDR3 is TGCAGTGCTCCGACGGTCGGGCCCAATCAGCCCCAGCATTTT. Translated, it gives CSAPTVGPNQPQHF.

V and J are TRBV7-6 and TRBJ1-5; D is unresolved. There are 15 residues in the CDR3. Germline V CDR1 and CDR2: SGHVS, FNYEAQ. V was cut by 5 bases and J by 2 bases, with 13 bases left in between. CDR3 residues: CASSLIEDGNQPQHF. The CDR3 DNA is TGTGCCAGCAGCCTCATAGAGGATGGCAATCAGCCCCAGCATTTT.

The chain couples TRBV6-5 to TRBJ1-6; D is perhaps TRBD1 (5 bases). In germline, CDR1 is MNHEY, CDR2 SVGAGI. The CDR3 sequence is 14 residues long. Trimming stripped 2 bases from V and 5 bases from J, with 7 bases between. CDR3 sequence: CASSYQGDNSPLHF. The CDR3 coding sequence is TGTGCCAGCAGTTACCAGGGCGATAATTCACCCCTCCACTTT.

This clonotype has a count of ten or more. The CDR3 DNA reads TGCGCCAGCAGCCAAGACATCTCCCCCTCCTACGAGCAGTACGTC. Its protein is CASSQDISPSYEQYV. J is TRBJ2-7 and V is TRBV4-1; D remains unclear. V shed 0 bases and J shed 0 bases, with 9 bases lying between them. Germline CDR1 MGHRA, CDR2 YSYEKL. The CDR3 loop spans 15 amino acids.

DNA of the CDR3: TGCAGTGCTACCGGGACAGGAGCCTACAATGAGCAGTTCTTC. Amino acids: CSATGTGAYNEQFF. The chain has TRBV20-1 and TRBJ2-1, with TRBD1 identical over 8 bases. Germline V gene data show CDR1 as DFQATT and CDR2 as SNEGSKA (reference sequence). CDR3 length: 14 residues. V shed 4 bases and J 2 bases; nucleotides not matched to a gene: 4.

This clonotype is a singleton in its sample. The chain uses TRBV27 and TRBJ2-1; TRBD1 aligns across 7 bases. The CDR3 totals 14 residues. V lost 7 bases, J lost 7 bases, and 10 bases stayed unmatched. Germline V gives CDR1 MNHEY, CDR2 SMNVEV (reference sequence). CDR3 nucleotides: TGTGCCAGCAAGATCGCCGGGACAGTGAATGAGCAGTTCTTC. This encodes CASKIAGTVNEQFF.

At least ten counts were recorded for this clonotype. J is TRBJ2-5 and V is TRBV12-3 or TRBV12-4; 11 nucleotides match TRBD2. The CDR3 loop spans 15 amino acids. Germline trimming cut 5 bases from V and 0 bases from J; bases unmatched to any gene: 2. CDR3 in amino acids: CASSGLAGDQETQYF. The CDR3, as DNA: TGTGCCAGCAGTGGACTAGCGGGCGACCAAGAGACCCAGTACTTC.

This clonotype was counted only a few times. In DNA, the CDR3 is TGTGCCAGCAGCTTAGGTCAAGACTACGAGCAGTACTTC. This encodes CASSLGQDYEQYF. The chain joins TRBV11-2 to TRBJ2-7; D unclear. CDR3 length: 13 residues. The ends were cut back, 1 base at V and 3 bases at J, with 7 bases in the middle. Germline V lookup: CDR1 SGHAT, CDR2 FQNNGV.

This clonotype was counted a few times. The chain employs TRBV4-3 and TRBJ1-2; 11 bases are shared with TRBD1. V lost 4 bases and J lost 8; bases outside the gene matches: 6. The CDR3 totals 14 residues. The germline gives CDR1 LGHNA, CDR2 YSLEER. The CDR3 DNA reads as TGCGCCAGCAGCCCCGGGACAGGGGGGGAAGGCTACACCTTC. Its protein is CASSPGTGGEGYTF.

CDR3 residues: CASSAKDRGRMNTEAFF. Here the CDR3 DNA reads TGTGCCAGCAGCGCCAAGGACAGGGGCCGGATGAACACTGAAGCTTTCTTT. This chain joins TRBV9 and TRBJ1-1, with 9 bases fitting TRBD1. The CDR3 is 17 residues long. The V segment lost 3 bases and the J segment 0 bases; nucleotides outside the gene matches: 9. Per the germline V gene, CDR1 is SGDLS and CDR2 is YYNGEE.

The rearrangement uses TRBV29-1 and TRBJ2-3, with TRBD2 matching over 7 bases. Germline V gene lookup returns CDR1 SQVTM and CDR2 ANQGSEA. Trimming removed 4 bases from V and 6 bases from J; junction bases left unmatched: 13. The CDR3 totals 15 residues. The CDR3 DNA reads TGCAGCGTTGTGGGCGGGGACCAGGGAGGGGATACGCAGTATTTT. This gives the protein CSVVGGDQGGDTQYF.

This clonotype was counted many times. This rearrangement joins TRBV4-1 to TRBJ2-3; no clear D. This CDR3 has 13 amino acids. Germline CDR1 reads MGHRA; CDR2 reads YSYEKL. Trimming removed 6 bases at V and 1 base at J, with 8 bases between. The CDR3, as DNA: TGCGCCAGCAGTCCCCAGGGCACAGATACGCAGTATTTT. As protein: CASSPQGTDTQYF.

This clonotype has only a few counts. The chain couples TRBV27 to TRBJ2-7; 9 positions match TRBD1. The CDR3 covers 16 residues. The V gene's germline CDR1 is MNHEY and CDR2 SMNVEV (reference sequence). Trimming at V came to 0 bases and at J to 3 bases, leaving 6 bases not matched to a gene. The CDR3, as DNA: TGTGCCAGCAGTTTATCCCCAGGGACAGGGTTCTACGAGCAGTACTTC. Translation gives CASSLSPGTGFYEQYF.

This clonotype was detected only once. The chain couples TRBV7-2 to TRBJ1-2; no reliable D call. V gave up 5 bases and J gave up 8 bases, with 9 bases separating them. CDR1 and CDR2 from the germline V gene are SGHTA and FQGNSA. This CDR3 has 11 residues. CDR3 in amino acids: CASSLARGYTF. The CDR3 region has the DNA TGTGCCAGCAGCCTTGCCCGCGGCTACACCTTC.

The V and J genes are TRBV7-8 and TRBJ2-5; no clear D. V gave up 5 bases and J gave up 4 bases, with 14 bases separating them. Germline lookup yields CDR1 SGHVS and CDR2 FQNEAQ. CDR3 size: 14 residues. This chain's CDR3 is CASSPPVRRETQYF. CDR3 nucleotides: TGTGCCAGCAGCCCACCAGTTAGGCGAGAGACCCAGTACTTC.